Each of the 3 T cell receptor beta chains below was sequenced from the same sample in a study of T cells in Graves' hyperthyroidism and ophthalmopathy. Amplified TCR beta CDR3 regions came from RNA transcripts. The HTBI set primed first-round TCR CDR3 RT-PCR. TCRdb redid the calling of the multiplex PCR reads with MiXCR, one entry per CDR3 protein. Of roughly 100,000 distinct CDR3 sequences detected, about 50% appear once; the ten largest clones hold approximately 24%. The source material was blood. The receptors stem from a man in his forties with Graves' hyperthyroidism.

This clonotype has a count of ten or more. The rearrangement uses TRBV5-6 and TRBJ2-7; no definite D call. Between the trimmed V and J ends, which lost 2 bases and 2 bases, there was a span of 14 bases. The CDR3 consists of 15 residues. From germline, CDR1 is SGHDT and CDR2 YYEEEE. The CDR3, as DNA: TGTGCCAGCAGCTTTTTCAGCCGTAAAGCCTACGAGCAGTACTTC. It yields the protein CASSFFSRKAYEQYF. The variable domain in full, completed from reference TRBV5-6 and TRBJ2-7, reads DAGVTQSPTHLIKTRGQQVTLRCSPKSGHDTVSWYQQALGQGPQFIFQYYEEEERQRGNFPDRFSGHQFPNYSSELNVNALLLGDSALYLCASSFFSRKAYEQYFGPGTRLTVT.

The chain is built from TRBV25-1 and TRBJ1-6; tentatively, D is TRBD1 (6 bases). The CDR3 has 17 amino acids. Germline V CDR1 and CDR2: MGHDK, SYGVNS. Trimming took off 4 bases at V and 9 bases at J, with 22 bases between the two ends. CDR3 region: CASSAKRVGQDTSPLHF. The CDR3 DNA sequence: TGTGCCAGCAGTGCTAAGAGGGTGGGACAAGACACTTCACCCCTCCACTTT.

This clonotype was detected many times. This chain uses TRBV14 with TRBJ1-2; D is unclear. In germline, CDR1 is SGHDN, CDR2 FVKESK. The CDR3 spans 13 residues. Trimming took off 3 bases at V and 5 bases at J, with 10 bases between the two ends. This chain's CDR3 is CASSQEVGYGYTF. CDR3 DNA sequence: TGTGCCAGCAGCCAGGAGGTAGGATATGGCTACACCTTC.